These T cell receptor beta chains were read from a single sample in a study of control samples from healthy donors and cancer patients. Using immunoSEQ multiplex PCR, the repertoire was profiled, and TCRdb retains in-frame clones only, with some absent. Of over 65,000 clones detected, roughly 91% appear once; the ten largest clones hold about 10%. Sequenced material: PBMCs. The source is a woman in her forties or fifties with colorectal cancer. Both conserved end residues are part of each CDR3. The order of the fields is clone size, D gene, J gene, V gene, CDR3 protein, CDR3 DNA. A D gene is named only where the DNA matches it firmly. Rows give clone size only sometimes, using once, few, many, or a class for an expanded clone.

. | TRBD1 | TRBJ1-1 | TRBV24-1 | CATSDTGTGGEAFF | TGTGCCACCAGTGACACCGGGACAGGAGGTGAAGCTTTCTTT
. | . | TRBJ2-1 | TRBV7-2 | CASSPNYSYNEQFF | TGTGCCAGCAGCCCGAACTACTCCTACAATGAGCAGTTCTTC
. | TRBD2 | TRBJ2-2 | TRBV2 | CASSYTRERGGTGELFF | TGTGCCAGCAGCTACACTAGGGAGCGGGGGGGTACCGGGGAGCTGTTTTTT
. | . | TRBJ1-2 | TRBV5-4 | CASSTAGAPYGYTF | TGTGCCAGCAGCACCGCAGGGGCTCCCTATGGCTACACCTTC
. | TRBD2 | TRBJ2-2 | TRBV2 | CASTGASGGSGELFF | TGTGCCAGCACCGGGGCTAGCGGGGGCTCCGGGGAGCTGTTTTTT
. | . | TRBJ2-5 | TRBV3-1/TRBV3-2 | CASSPRETPRQETQYF | TGTGCCAGCAGCCCCAGGGAGACCCCGAGGCAAGAGACCCAGTACTTC
. | . | TRBJ1-2 | TRBV19 | CASRVGSTFYGYTF | TGTGCCAGTCGTGTAGGGAGTACCTTCTATGGCTACACCTTC
. | TRBD2 | TRBJ2-5 | TRBV19 | CASSIQGRRGEKETQYF | TGTGCCAGTAGTATCCAGGGTAGGCGGGGGGAAAAAGAGACCCAGTACTTC
. | . | TRBJ1-3 | TRBV5-5 | CASSLQLGSGNTIYF | TGTGCCAGCAGCTTGCAGCTTGGCTCTGGAAACACCATATATTTT
. | . | TRBJ2-2 | TRBV9 | CASSVAGYTGELFF | TGTGCCAGCAGCGTAGCGGGGTACACCGGGGAGCTGTTTTTT
. | TRBD1 | TRBJ1-4 | TRBV27 | CASSWTGVGEKLFF | TGTGCCAGCAGTTGGACAGGGGTCGGTGAAAAACTGTTTTTT
. | TRBD1 | TRBJ1-1 | TRBV7-3 | CASSSTGGFSEAFF | TGTGCCAGCAGCTCAACAGGGGGATTTTCTGAAGCTTTCTTT
. | . | TRBJ1-2 | TRBV7-2 | CASSPGTAVYGYTF | TGTGCCAGCAGCCCTGGGACCGCCGTCTATGGCTACACCTTC
. | TRBD1 | TRBJ2-1 | TRBV3-1/TRBV3-2 | CASSQGDRNNEQFF | TGTGCCAGCAGCCAAGGGGACAGAAACAATGAGCAGTTCTTC
. | TRBD1 | TRBJ1-1 | TRBV2 | CASRGQGNIGIEAFF | TGTGCCAGCCGCGGACAGGGGAACATCGGCATTGAAGCTTTCTTT
. | TRBD1 | TRBJ1-6 | TRBV7-9 | CASSFTPGTGGSPLHF | TGTGCCAGCAGCTTCACGCCCGGGACAGGGGGGTCCCCCCTCCACTTT
. | . | TRBJ2-3 | TRBV28 | CASIRGGSYYGTDTQYF | TGTGCCAGCATCAGGGGCGGCTCCTACTACGGGACAGATACGCAGTATTTT
. | . | TRBJ1-1 | TRBV7-3 | CASSPGQNTEAFF | TGTGCCAGCAGTCCCGGACAGAACACTGAAGCTTTCTTT
. | TRBD1 | TRBJ1-2 | TRBV6-1 | CASSERGTGLGGYTF | TGTGCCAGCAGTGAACGCGGGACAGGTCTGGGAGGCTACACCTTC
. | . | TRBJ2-3 | TRBV4-2 | CASSQDLADTQYF | TGTGCCAGCAGCCAAGATCTTGCAGATACGCAGTATTTT
. | . | TRBJ1-2 | TRBV6-2/TRBV6-3 | CASSTGHYGYTF | TGTGCCAGCAGCACAGGGCACTATGGCTACACCTTC
few | TRBD2 | TRBJ2-3 | TRBV7-8 | CASRGGTSSDTQYF | TGTGCCAGCAGGGGAGGGACTAGCTCAGATACGCAGTATTTT
once | TRBD1 | TRBJ1-2 | TRBV6-4 | CASRGDSVRGYTF | TGTGCCAGCAGGGGGGACAGCGTGAGAGGCTACACCTTC
. | . | TRBJ1-5 | TRBV5-1 | CASSLDHRDQPQHF | TGCGCCAGCAGCTTGGATCACAGGGATCAGCCCCAGCATTTT
. | TRBD2 | TRBJ2-1 | TRBV7-2 | CASSYLAGGLNEQFF | TGTGCCAGCAGTTATTTAGCGGGGGGGCTCAATGAGCAGTTCTTC
. | . | TRBJ1-1 | TRBV4-3 | CASSHSTVNTEAFF | TGCGCCAGCAGCCACTCGACGGTGAACACTGAAGCTTTCTTT
. | TRBD2 | TRBJ2-3 | TRBV5-1 | CASTRSGADTQYF | TGCGCCAGCACCAGAAGCGGGGCAGATACGCAGTATTTT
. | TRBD2 | TRBJ2-3 | TRBV7-2 | CASSFNGGGDSSTDTQYF | TGTGCCAGCAGCTTTAACGGCGGGGGGGATTCTAGCACAGATACGCAGTATTTT
. | . | TRBJ1-4 | TRBV10-1 | CASSEVTGDEKLFF | TGCGCCAGCAGTGAGGTCACGGGCGATGAAAAACTGTTTTTT
. | . | TRBJ1-4 | TRBV2 | CASNLSNEKLFF | TGTGCCAGCAACCTGAGTAATGAAAAACTGTTTTTT